These T cell receptor beta chains were read from a single sample in a study of T cells after yellow fever vaccination. TCRdb reanalysed the 5' RACE reads using MiXCR and keeps one entry per CDR3 protein. The sample includes approximately 610,000 distinct CDR3 sequences, around 16% of them seen just once. Sequencing used PBMCs, obtained around 5 days after the first yellow fever vaccination. The receptor set was obtained from a man aged 18-30 years who received the YFV17D yellow fever vaccine. The CDR3 runs from the conserved cysteine through the conserved F or W. The D gene is left open where the match is weak. Rows give clone size only sometimes, using once, few, many, or a class for an expanded clone.

j_gene: TRBJ2-5; d_gene: -; abundance: -; v_gene: TRBV6-1; CDR3aa: CASSPWDYQETQYF; CDR3nt: TGTGCCAGCAGTCCCTGGGACTACCAAGAGACCCAGTACTTC
j_gene: TRBJ1-5; d_gene: -; abundance: few; v_gene: TRBV6-5; CDR3aa: CASSYSGGGHQPQHF; CDR3nt: TGTGCCAGCAGTTACTCAGGGGGGGGGCATCAGCCCCAGCATTTT
j_gene: TRBJ2-7; d_gene: TRBD1; abundance: once; v_gene: TRBV10-3; CDR3aa: CAIRTGQGGGYEQYF; CDR3nt: TGTGCCATCAGGACTGGACAGGGAGGTGGCTACGAGCAGTACTTC
j_gene: TRBJ1-2; d_gene: -; abundance: -; v_gene: TRBV28; CDR3aa: CASSGGSEGNYGYTF; CDR3nt: TGTGCCAGCAGTGGCGGTTCCGAAGGGAACTATGGCTACACCTTC
j_gene: TRBJ1-2; d_gene: TRBD1; abundance: many; v_gene: TRBV4-3; CDR3aa: CASSQELTGVLGYTF; CDR3nt: TGCGCCAGCAGCCAGGAATTAACAGGGGTCCTCGGCTACACCTTC
j_gene: TRBJ2-7; d_gene: -; abundance: -; v_gene: TRBV10-1; CDR3aa: CASSESRDRRYYEQYF; CDR3nt: TGCGCCAGCAGTGAGTCGAGGGACCGGAGATATTACGAGCAGTACTTC
j_gene: TRBJ2-3; d_gene: -; abundance: many; v_gene: TRBV4-2; CDR3aa: CASSQPSTDTQYF; CDR3nt: TGTGCCAGCAGCCAACCGTCGACAGATACGCAGTATTTT
j_gene: TRBJ2-6; d_gene: TRBD1; abundance: few; v_gene: TRBV12-3/TRBV12-4; CDR3aa: CASSWLRQGIIPSGANVLTF; CDR3nt: TGTGCCAGCAGTTGGCTAAGACAGGGTATTATCCCGTCTGGGGCCAACGTCCTGACTTTC
j_gene: TRBJ1-2; d_gene: -; abundance: -; v_gene: TRBV6-5; CDR3aa: CASSYSNGSPYGYTF; CDR3nt: TGTGCCAGCAGTTACTCGAACGGCAGTCCTTATGGCTACACCTTC
j_gene: TRBJ1-6; d_gene: -; abundance: -; v_gene: TRBV20-1; CDR3aa: CSAMQQGLSLHF; CDR3nt: TGCAGTGCTATGCAACAGGGTTTATCCCTCCACTTT
j_gene: TRBJ1-2; d_gene: -; abundance: few; v_gene: TRBV4-1; CDR3aa: CASSQGRGEGYGYTF; CDR3nt: TGCGCCAGCAGCCAAGGTCGGGGAGAGGGCTATGGCTACACCTTC
j_gene: TRBJ2-4; d_gene: -; abundance: few; v_gene: TRBV4-1; CDR3aa: CASSQDLRQGLAKNIQYF; CDR3nt: TGCGCCAGCAGCCAAGATCTCCGCCAGGGACTAGCCAAAAACATTCAGTACTTC
j_gene: TRBJ2-2; d_gene: -; abundance: -; v_gene: TRBV30; CDR3aa: CAWSVHGAGELFF; CDR3nt: TGTGCCTGGAGTGTACATGGGGCCGGGGAGCTGTTTTTT
j_gene: TRBJ2-6; d_gene: -; abundance: few; v_gene: TRBV28; CDR3aa: CASNGQPLSGANVLTF; CDR3nt: TGTGCCAGCAATGGACAGCCCCTGAGTGGGGCCAACGTCCTGACTTTC
j_gene: TRBJ2-3; d_gene: -; abundance: -; v_gene: TRBV27; CDR3aa: CASSLGGPLGWTQYF; CDR3nt: TGTGCCAGCAGTTTGGGGGGGCCCCTGGGGTGGACGCAGTATTTT
j_gene: TRBJ1-2; d_gene: -; abundance: -; v_gene: TRBV20-1; CDR3aa: CSATKAGRGANYGYTF; CDR3nt: TGCAGTGCCACCAAAGCGGGCAGGGGCGCTAACTATGGCTACACCTTC
j_gene: TRBJ1-4; d_gene: -; abundance: once; v_gene: TRBV12-3/TRBV12-4; CDR3aa: CASSPEQGREKLFF; CDR3nt: TGTGCCAGCAGCCCGGAACAGGGCCGTGAAAAACTGTTTTTT
j_gene: TRBJ1-3; d_gene: TRBD1; abundance: -; v_gene: TRBV29-1; CDR3aa: CSVEDLAGGGNTIYF; CDR3nt: TGCAGCGTTGAAGATTTGGCAGGGGGCGGAAACACCATATATTTT
j_gene: TRBJ2-2; d_gene: -; abundance: few; v_gene: TRBV3-1; CDR3aa: CASSQDQQGQGTGELFF; CDR3nt: TGTGCCAGCAGCCAAGATCAACAAGGGCAGGGCACCGGGGAGCTGTTTTTT
j_gene: TRBJ2-3; d_gene: -; abundance: few; v_gene: TRBV11-2; CDR3aa: CASSFYGEDTQYF; CDR3nt: TGTGCCAGCAGCTTTTACGGGGAGGATACGCAGTATTTT
j_gene: TRBJ2-1; d_gene: -; abundance: many; v_gene: TRBV12-3/TRBV12-4; CDR3aa: CASSLGAFYNEQFF; CDR3nt: TGTGCCAGCAGTTTAGGGGCCTTCTACAATGAGCAGTTCTTC
j_gene: TRBJ1-4; d_gene: TRBD1; abundance: -; v_gene: TRBV5-1; CDR3aa: CASAKNPGQTYEKLFF; CDR3nt: TGCGCCAGCGCCAAAAACCCGGGACAGACCTATGAAAAACTGTTTTTT
j_gene: TRBJ2-4; d_gene: -; abundance: once; v_gene: TRBV3-1; CDR3aa: CASSQYSEDIQYF; CDR3nt: TGTGCCAGCAGCCAATATAGTGAAGACATTCAGTACTTC
j_gene: TRBJ1-1; d_gene: TRBD1; abundance: few; v_gene: TRBV11-2; CDR3aa: CASSLWGQGTEAFF; CDR3nt: TGTGCCAGCAGCTTGTGGGGACAGGGAACTGAAGCTTTCTTT
j_gene: TRBJ2-3; d_gene: TRBD2; abundance: -; v_gene: TRBV7-6; CDR3aa: CASSSYKARAGSTDTQYF; CDR3nt: TGTGCCAGCAGCTCCTATAAGGCGCGAGCGGGAAGCACAGATACGCAGTATTTT
j_gene: TRBJ2-3; d_gene: -; abundance: few; v_gene: TRBV7-2; CDR3aa: CASSVGTGGFTDTQYF; CDR3nt: TGTGCCAGCAGCGTCGGGACTGGAGGATTCACAGATACGCAGTATTTT
j_gene: TRBJ2-7; d_gene: -; abundance: few; v_gene: TRBV20-1; CDR3aa: CSALDSPYTYEQYF; CDR3nt: TGCAGTGCACTCGACAGCCCCTACACCTACGAGCAGTACTTC
j_gene: TRBJ1-2; d_gene: TRBD1; abundance: -; v_gene: TRBV12-3/TRBV12-4; CDR3aa: CASSPLFDRGLGGYTF; CDR3nt: TGTGCCAGCAGTCCCCTGTTCGACAGGGGTTTGGGAGGCTACACCTTC
j_gene: TRBJ1-4; d_gene: -; abundance: -; v_gene: TRBV4-1; CDR3aa: CASSLAGVRAGLFF; CDR3nt: TGCGCCAGCAGCCTGGCTGGTGTTCGGGCCGGACTGTTTTTT
j_gene: TRBJ2-3; d_gene: -; abundance: -; v_gene: TRBV5-4; CDR3aa: CASSPAGRITDTQYF; CDR3nt: TGTGCCAGCAGCCCGGCCGGGCGAATCACAGATACGCAGTATTTT
j_gene: TRBJ2-1; d_gene: -; abundance: few; v_gene: TRBV5-6; CDR3aa: CASSPGAVADDEQFF; CDR3nt: TGTGCCAGCAGCCCGGGGGCAGTAGCGGACGATGAGCAGTTCTTC
j_gene: TRBJ1-1; d_gene: -; abundance: many; v_gene: TRBV19; CDR3aa: CASSIEGGNLNTEAFF; CDR3nt: TGTGCCAGTAGTATAGAGGGGGGAAACTTGAACACTGAAGCTTTCTTT
j_gene: TRBJ2-7; d_gene: -; abundance: many; v_gene: TRBV20-1; CDR3aa: CSARDRAYEQYF; CDR3nt: TGCAGTGCTAGAGATAGGGCCTACGAGCAGTACTTC
j_gene: TRBJ1-1; d_gene: -; abundance: -; v_gene: TRBV5-1; CDR3aa: CASSLQTENTEAFF; CDR3nt: TGCGCCAGCAGCTTACAAACAGAGAACACTGAAGCTTTCTTT
j_gene: TRBJ1-4; d_gene: -; abundance: few; v_gene: TRBV4-1; CDR3aa: CASSPDNGGVEKLFF; CDR3nt: TGCGCCAGCAGCCCTGATAACGGTGGAGTTGAAAAACTGTTTTTT
j_gene: TRBJ2-3; d_gene: -; abundance: few; v_gene: TRBV25-1; CDR3aa: CASSGVSDTQYF; CDR3nt: TGTGCCAGCAGTGGAGTCTCAGATACGCAGTATTTT
j_gene: TRBJ1-2; d_gene: -; abundance: many; v_gene: TRBV7-2; CDR3aa: CASRAEGAYGYTF; CDR3nt: TGTGCCAGCCGGGCGGAGGGCGCCTATGGCTACACCTTC
j_gene: TRBJ2-3; d_gene: TRBD2; abundance: many; v_gene: TRBV14; CDR3aa: CASSQSTGTSGTDTQYF; CDR3nt: TGTGCCAGCAGCCAATCCACCGGGACTAGCGGCACAGATACGCAGTATTTT
j_gene: TRBJ1-1; d_gene: -; abundance: -; v_gene: TRBV19; CDR3aa: CASTSASPGRPLFDTEAFF; CDR3nt: TGTGCCAGTACCTCAGCATCGCCGGGACGGCCATTGTTCGACACTGAAGCTTTCTTT
j_gene: TRBJ1-5; d_gene: -; abundance: -; v_gene: TRBV28; CDR3aa: CATERGRTYQPQHF; CDR3nt: TGTGCCACCGAGCGAGGCAGGACCTATCAGCCCCAGCATTTT
j_gene: TRBJ1-4; d_gene: -; abundance: few; v_gene: TRBV27; CDR3aa: CASKRQLANEKLFF; CDR3nt: TGTGCCAGCAAACGGCAGTTAGCTAATGAAAAACTGTTTTTT
j_gene: TRBJ2-1; d_gene: TRBD2; abundance: -; v_gene: TRBV7-2; CDR3aa: CASSLTGGPGNEQFF; CDR3nt: TGTGCCAGCAGCTTAACGGGGGGGCCCGGGAATGAGCAGTTCTTC
j_gene: TRBJ1-1; d_gene: -; abundance: few; v_gene: TRBV28; CDR3aa: CASSLIAGNTEAFF; CDR3nt: TGTGCCAGCAGTTTAATCGCAGGGAACACTGAAGCTTTCTTT
j_gene: TRBJ2-1; d_gene: -; abundance: few; v_gene: TRBV28; CDR3aa: CASSFGSGYNEQFF; CDR3nt: TGTGCCAGCAGTTTCGGGTCCGGCTACAATGAGCAGTTCTTC
j_gene: TRBJ2-5; d_gene: -; abundance: few; v_gene: TRBV7-2; CDR3aa: CASSSFSAPQETQYF; CDR3nt: TGTGCCAGCAGCTCCTTTTCAGCGCCCCAAGAGACCCAGTACTTC
j_gene: TRBJ2-3; d_gene: TRBD2; abundance: -; v_gene: TRBV12-5; CDR3aa: CASGLVQSGGSTDTQYF; CDR3nt: TGTGCTAGTGGTTTGGTACAAAGCGGGGGCAGCACAGATACGCAGTATTTT
j_gene: TRBJ1-2; d_gene: TRBD1; abundance: few; v_gene: TRBV6-2/TRBV6-3; CDR3aa: CASSRQGRSGYTF; CDR3nt: TGTGCCAGCAGTCGACAGGGACGGAGTGGCTACACCTTC
j_gene: TRBJ2-1; d_gene: -; abundance: -; v_gene: TRBV28; CDR3aa: CASSLSPDSSTGPDEQFF; CDR3nt: TGTGCCAGCAGTTTATCGCCGGATTCATCTACGGGGCCCGATGAGCAGTTCTTC